One and the same sample provided the 23 T cell receptor beta chains below, sequenced in a study of blood T cell repertoires in COVID-19. TCRdb's copy holds only in-frame clones and misses some; the assay was immunoSEQ multiplex PCR. The sample has approximately 470,000 clones; 70% to 90% are singletons. Sequencing used peripheral blood. Receptors were obtained from a human donor in a cohort sampled during active COVID-19.

The chain links TRBV25-1 to TRBJ2-1; unclear D gene. Germline V CDR1 and CDR2: MGHDK, SYGVNS. V gave up 5 bases and J gave up 9 bases, with 11 bases separating them. This CDR3 has 12 amino acids. CDR3 nucleotide sequence: TGTGCCAGCAGTCCTAGTCCAGCTGAGCAGTTCTTC. It encodes CASSPSPAEQFF.

J is TRBJ2-7 and V is TRBV27, with D possibly TRBD1 on 7 matching bases. The V and J ends lost 7 bases and 4 bases respectively, with 14 bases between them. There are 13 residues in the CDR3. Germline V gene data show CDR1 as MNHEY and CDR2 as SMNVEV (reference sequence). CDR3 in amino acids: CASKAQGRYEQYF. The CDR3 DNA reads TGTGCCAGCAAAGCACAGGGGAGGTACGAGCAGTACTTC.

V and J are TRBV5-6 and TRBJ2-1; TRBD2 aligns across 10 bases. J was trimmed by 4 bases and V by 3 bases; bases with no gene match: 13. The CDR3 loop spans 18 amino acids. Germline CDR1 and CDR2: SGHDT and YYEEEE. In nucleotides, the CDR3 is TGTGCCAGCAGCTCCACAAGTCTACTAGCGGGATTATACAATGAGCAGTTCTTC. Its protein product is CASSSTSLLAGLYNEQFF.

In DNA, the CDR3 is TGTGCCAGTACCGATAAAGCGGGAGGGTTTTACAATGAGCAGTTCTTC. This translates into CASTDKAGGFYNEQFF. The chain joins TRBV19 to TRBJ2-1; 10 nucleotides agree with TRBD2. The germline V gene encodes CDR1 LNHDA and CDR2 SQIVND (reference sequence). J gave up 4 bases and V 7 bases, and 10 bases lay outside the gene matches. The CDR3 covers 16 residues.

V usage is TRBV12-3 or TRBV12-4 and J usage is TRBJ1-1; D might be TRBD1 (6 bases). The CDR3 is 13 amino acids. Trimming cost V 3 bases and J 4 bases, with 9 bases left between them. DNA of the CDR3: TGTGCCAGCAGTTTGAGGGGGGGCACTGAAGCTTTCTTT. Its translation is CASSLRGGTEAFF.

The chain combines TRBV19 with TRBJ1-1; D gene ambiguous. CDR1 and CDR2 (germline): LNHDA, SQIVND (reference sequence). Trimming took off 5 bases at V and 3 bases at J, with 16 bases between the two ends. This CDR3 is 15 amino acids long. CDR3 DNA: TGTGCCAGTAGTTTCCGAATGACTGAAGACACTGAAGCTTTCTTT. The encoded protein is CASSFRMTEDTEAFF.

DNA for the CDR3: TGTGCCAGCAGTGAACCGGGACTAGCGGGAAAAGGTGAGCAGTTCTTC. This sequence encodes CASSEPGLAGKGEQFF. The chain has TRBV11-2 and TRBJ2-1, with 13 bases fitting TRBD2. With 6 bases clipped from V and 9 bases from J, the junction kept 11 bases outside the gene matches. This CDR3 has 16 residues. The germline V gene has CDR1 SGHAT and CDR2 FQNNGV.

V and J are TRBV7-3 and TRBJ1-1, with 7 bases that match TRBD1. V was pared by 4 bases and J by 3 bases, with 11 bases of the junction left unmatched. The CDR3 covers 16 residues. Germline V gene data show CDR1 as SGHTA and CDR2 as FQGTGA. The CDR3 sequence is CASSSQGSGTDTEAFF. The CDR3, as DNA: TGTGCCAGCAGCTCCCAGGGATCCGGGACAGACACTGAAGCTTTCTTT.

This chain joins TRBV11-2 and TRBJ1-4; D call uncertain. V gave up 1 base and J gave up 5 bases, with 11 bases separating them. Per germline, CDR1 SGHAT and CDR2 FQNNGV. This CDR3 comprises 15 residues. The CDR3 region is CASSLAGGINEKLFF. Written as DNA, the CDR3 is TGTGCCAGCAGCTTAGCTGGAGGGATAAATGAAAAACTGTTTTTT.

This chain uses TRBV4-1 with TRBJ1-5; D gene uncertain. The germline CDR1 and CDR2 sequences are MGHRA and YSYEKL. This CDR3 region has 13 residues. The V end lost 4 bases, the J end lost 9 bases, and 13 bases lay between the germline ends. Here the CDR3 DNA reads TGCGCCAGCAGCCGAGGAGTTGAGGCGCCCCAGCATTTT. This encodes CASSRGVEAPQHF.

There are a few counts of this clone. The J gene is TRBJ1-1, the V gene TRBV30; TRBD1 might be the D (5 bases). CDR3 length equals 15 residues. V dropped 0 bases and J dropped 6 bases, with 17 bases sitting between them. Germline CDR1 GTSNPN, CDR2 SVGIG (reference sequence). In nucleotides, the CDR3 is TGTGCCTGGAGTGTAAAATGGGGGGGAAAGTCTGAAGCTTTCTTT. Amino acids: CAWSVKWGGKSEAFF.

The V and J genes are TRBV29-1 and TRBJ2-7; D is possibly TRBD2 (5 bases). The germline V gene encodes CDR1 SQVTM and CDR2 ANQGSEA. Trimming stripped 4 bases from V and 3 bases from J, with 7 bases between. The CDR3 is 11 residues long. CDR3 sequence: CSVGADYEQYF. The DNA for the CDR3 is TGCAGCGTTGGAGCGGACTACGAGCAGTACTTC.

The chain is built from TRBV10-3 and TRBJ1-6; TRBD1 matches 12 bases. The CDR3 totals 14 residues. J lost 7 bases, V lost 6 bases, and 1 base had no gene match. Germline V lookup: CDR1 ENHRY, CDR2 SYGVKD. The CDR3 nucleotides are TGTGCCATCAGAGGGACAGGGGGCAATTCACCCCTCCACTTT. Its protein product is CAIRGTGGNSPLHF.

Note on this clone: At one boundary the junction diverges from the germline segment, which might be a read error. The V call is TRBV28, the J call TRBJ2-7; D is possibly TRBD2 (6 bases). Germline loops: CDR1 MDHEN, CDR2 SYDVKM. The CDR3 runs 15 residues. The CDR3 DNA follows: TGTGCCAGCAGTTGGGGGGAAGGAGGGGCCACATTCAGAGACTTC. It yields the protein CASSWGEGGATFRDF.

The chain combines TRBV29-1 with TRBJ2-1; possibly TRBD2 for D (5 bases). Germline V gene sequence: CDR1 SQVTM, CDR2 ANQGSEA. This CDR3 is 13 amino acids long. The germline V and J ends were trimmed by 8 bases and 8 bases, with 19 bases remaining between them. CDR3 sequence (DNA): TGCAGCTTGGGGAGAGGTGGGGAACATGAGCAGTTCTTC. Protein product: CSLGRGGEHEQFF.

The chain uses TRBV7-2 and TRBJ2-6, with D maybe TRBD1 (5 bases). Germline lookup yields CDR1 SGHTA and CDR2 FQGNSA. With 5 bases removed from V and 1 base from J, the gap between germline ends came to 12 bases. There are 16 residues in the CDR3. The CDR3 DNA sequence: TGTGCCAGCAGCCTGTATCCAGGGTCTGGGGCCAACGTCCTGACTTTC. Protein: CASSLYPGSGANVLTF.

The genes are TRBV7-9 and TRBJ2-5, with TRBD2 matching over 7 bases. With 0 bases clipped from V and 2 bases from J, the junction kept 3 bases outside the gene matches. The CDR3 covers 15 residues. The germline CDR1 and CDR2 sequences are SEHNR and FQNEAQ (reference sequence). The CDR3 loop is CASSLAVGLQETQYF. The CDR3, as DNA: TGTGCCAGCAGCTTAGCGGTGGGACTACAAGAGACCCAGTACTTC.

The gene calls are TRBV28 and TRBJ2-7, with a weak D call TRBD2 (6 bases). The CDR3 contains 14 residues. With 6 bases removed from V and 6 bases from J, the gap between germline ends came to 18 bases. Germline-derived CDR1 and CDR2 are MDHEN and SYDVKM. The CDR3 region is CASSEGRAGSEQYF. The DNA for the CDR3 is TGTGCCAGCAGCGAGGGGCGGGCCGGGAGCGAGCAGTACTTC.

V is TRBV6-5 and J is TRBJ1-6; 9 bases align to TRBD1. This CDR3 spans 16 amino acids. Trimming cost V 0 bases and J 5 bases; bases outside gene matches: 2. Looked up from germline, CDR1 is MNHEY and CDR2 is SVGAGI. CDR3 loop: CASSYSGQGNNSPLHF. CDR3 sequence (DNA): TGTGCCAGCAGTTACTCGGGACAGGGTAATAATTCACCCCTCCACTTT.

This clone was counted a few times. The gene calls are TRBV7-3 and TRBJ1-4; tentatively, D is TRBD1 (5 bases). V lost 1 base to trimming and J lost 4 bases, with 10 bases between them. Germline CDR1 and CDR2: SGHTA and FQGTGA. The CDR3 consists of 15 residues. The CDR3 loop is CASSLRPGDNEKLFF. As DNA, the CDR3 is TGTGCCAGCAGCTTAAGGCCGGGGGATAATGAAAAACTGTTTTTT.

The V gene is TRBV11-2, the J gene TRBJ2-1, with D unresolved. The CDR3 runs 13 residues. Trimming removed 5 bases at V and 5 bases at J, with 10 bases between. Germline V CDR1 and CDR2: SGHAT, FQNNGV. CDR3 coding DNA: TGTGCCAGCAGCCGGGTCTTCGACAATGAGCAGTTCTTC. Its protein is CASSRVFDNEQFF.

The chain employs TRBV19 and TRBJ1-4; TRBD1 aligns across 7 bases. V was pared by 5 bases and J by 8 bases, with 8 bases of the junction left unmatched. Germline V CDR1 and CDR2: LNHDA, SQIVND (reference sequence). The CDR3 has 14 amino acids. DNA of the CDR3: TGTGCCAGTAGTCCGGGACAGAATTCAGAAAAACTGTTTTTT. This translates into CASSPGQNSEKLFF.

Details on this clone: Different DNA sequences within this sample yield the same CDR3. The rearrangement joins TRBV6-2 or TRBV6-3 to TRBJ2-1; 8 nucleotides match TRBD2. Germline trimming cut 5 bases from V and 0 bases from J; bases unmatched to any gene: 0. Germline CDR1 and CDR2: MNHEY and SVGEGT. The CDR3 has 14 amino acids. The CDR3 nucleotides read TGTGCCAGCAGTAGCGGGAGCTCCTACAATGAGCAGTTCTTC. Amino acid sequence: CASSSGSSYNEQFF.